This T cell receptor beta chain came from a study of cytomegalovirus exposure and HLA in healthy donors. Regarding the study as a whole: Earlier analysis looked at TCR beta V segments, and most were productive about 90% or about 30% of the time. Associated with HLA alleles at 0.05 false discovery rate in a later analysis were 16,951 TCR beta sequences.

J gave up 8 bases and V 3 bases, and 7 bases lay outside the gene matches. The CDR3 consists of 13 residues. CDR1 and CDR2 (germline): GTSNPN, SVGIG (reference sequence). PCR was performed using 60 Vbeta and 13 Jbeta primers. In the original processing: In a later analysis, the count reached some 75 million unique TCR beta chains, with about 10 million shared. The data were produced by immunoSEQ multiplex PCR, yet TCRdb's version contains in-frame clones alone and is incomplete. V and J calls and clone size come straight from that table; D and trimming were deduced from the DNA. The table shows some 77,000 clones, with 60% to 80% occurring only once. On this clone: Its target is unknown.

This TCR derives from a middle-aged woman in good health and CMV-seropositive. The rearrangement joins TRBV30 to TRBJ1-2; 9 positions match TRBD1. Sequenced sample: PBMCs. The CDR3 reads CAWSLTGGAGYTF. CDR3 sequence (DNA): TGTGCCTGGAGCCTTACAGGGGGCGCAGGCTACACCTTC. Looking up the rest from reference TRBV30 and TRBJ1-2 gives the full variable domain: SQTIHQWPATLVQPVGSPLSLECTVEGTSNPNLYWYRQAAGRGLQLLFYSVGIGQISSEVPQNLSASRPQDRQFILSSKKLLLSDSGFYLCAWSLTGGAGYTFGSGTRLTVV.